The 9 T cell receptor beta chains listed next were all sequenced from one sample in a study of shared T cell receptors in the human thymus. Profiling relied on immunoSEQ multiplex PCR, and the TCRdb table lists in-frame clones only, not all of them. The table includes 550,000 to 800,000 clones, 80% to 90% detected once. These data were likewise used in another study, on human thymus T cells.

The material sequenced was thymocytes. The receptor set was obtained from a girl less than two years old with a congenital heart defect.

The V call is TRBV10-3, the J call TRBJ2-5; 9 nucleotides line up with TRBD1. The DNA end is a closer match to TRBJ2-7, so the J assignment may be wrong. The germline gives CDR1 ENHRY, CDR2 SYGVKD. The CDR3 consists of 15 residues. CDR3 protein: CAISPRTGGGYEQYF. CDR3 DNA: TGTGCCATCAGCCCGCGAACAGGGGGCGGCTACGAGCAGTACTTC.

This chain links TRBV6-1 with TRBJ2-1; a weak D match, TRBD1 (5 bases). Germline V gene sequence: CDR1 MNHNS, CDR2 SASEGT. With 11 bases removed from V and 0 bases from J, the gap between germline ends came to 11 bases. The CDR3 contains 13 residues. CDR3 region: CAQTDSSYNEQFF. The CDR3 DNA reads as TGTGCCCAAACTGACAGCTCCTACAATGAGCAGTTCTTC.

This chain connects TRBV5-6 to TRBJ2-1; the match to TRBD2 covers 9 bases. Germline trimming cut 2 bases from V and 4 bases from J; bases unmatched to any gene: 7. The CDR3 has 16 residues. Germline V lookup: CDR1 SGHDT, CDR2 YYEEEE. CDR3 residues: CASSFGCGGAYNEQFF. CDR3 coding DNA: TGTGCCAGCAGCTTCGGGTGCGGGGGGGCATACAATGAGCAGTTCTTC.

This chain links TRBV5-1 with TRBJ2-2; perhaps TRBD2 as D (5 bases). V was cut by 6 bases and J by 3 bases, with 9 bases left in between. The germline gives CDR1 SGHRS, CDR2 YFSETQ. The CDR3 runs to 13 residues. As DNA, the CDR3 is TGCGCCAGCAAGGCGAGGGACACCGGGGAGCTGTTTTTT. This sequence encodes CASKARDTGELFF.

The V and J genes are TRBV27 and TRBJ1-6; 8 nucleotides line up with TRBD1. The germline CDR1 and CDR2 sequences are MNHEY and SMNVEV (reference sequence). The CDR3 has 15 residues. Losses at the gene ends were 7 bases for V and 8 bases for J; bases not matched to a gene: 10. The CDR3 DNA reads as TGTGCCAGCACTGAAGGACAGGGCGACCATTCACCCCTCCACTTT. Translated, it gives CASTEGQGDHSPLHF.

This clone was counted between two and nine times. The rearrangement uses TRBV2 and TRBJ1-2, with unresolved D. Germline V CDR1 and CDR2: SNHLY, FYNNEI. This CDR3 has 14 amino acids. Trimming removed 6 bases from V and 3 bases from J, with 14 bases in between. The CDR3 region is CASRFERLDYGYTF. The CDR3 bases are TGTGCCAGCAGATTCGAACGACTGGACTATGGCTACACCTTC.

This clone showed up just a few times. The rearrangement joins TRBV19 to TRBJ1-2; TRBD1 might be the D (5 bases). With 5 bases removed from V and 0 bases from J, the gap between germline ends came to 13 bases. Germline V gene data show CDR1 as LNHDA and CDR2 as SQIVND (reference sequence). This CDR3 has 15 amino acids. CDR3 sequence reads: CASSWTTDTNYGYTF. CDR3 sequence (DNA): TGTGCCAGTAGTTGGACGACAGATACTAACTATGGCTACACCTTC.

This rearrangement joins TRBV2 to TRBJ1-6; D is unclear. Germline lookup yields CDR1 SNHLY and CDR2 FYNNEI. V lost 6 bases and J lost 2, with 11 bases in between. This CDR3 has 15 amino acids. CDR3 protein: CASRKHTPYNSPLHF. The CDR3 bases are TGTGCCAGCAGGAAACACACACCCTATAATTCACCCCTCCACTTT.

V is TRBV2 and J is TRBJ2-4, with TRBD1 identical over 9 bases. CDR1 is SNHLY and CDR2 is FYNNEI in the germline V gene. J gave up 5 bases and V 6 bases, and 14 bases lay outside the gene matches. The CDR3 is 17 residues long. This CDR3 reads CASRKEGDRVGQNIQYF. The CDR3 DNA follows: TGTGCCAGCAGAAAAGAGGGGGACAGGGTCGGGCAAAACATTCAGTACTTC.